These 17 T cell receptor beta chains share one sample of origin, sequenced in a study of T cells in Graves' hyperthyroidism and ophthalmopathy. RNA transcripts provided the source from which TCR beta CDR3 regions were amplified. The HTBI primer set drove a first-round RT-PCR of the TCR CDR3. Each CDR3 protein gets one entry after TCRdb re-called the multiplex PCR reads with MiXCR. The sample has fewer than 300,000 distinct CDR3 sequences, 25% seen once; the top ten hold about 30%. The material sequenced was blood. These receptors were obtained from a man aged 40-55 years with Graves' hyperthyroidism that later progressed to Graves' ophthalmopathy.

This clonotype has at least ten counts. The gene calls are TRBV7-3 and TRBJ2-7, with TRBD1 matching over 8 bases. The CDR3 totals 19 residues. The germline V gene has CDR1 SGHTA and CDR2 FQGTGA. With V trimmed by 5 bases and J by 4 bases, 22 bases remained unmatched. The CDR3 sequence is CASSATGVVFRPPTYEQYF. In DNA, the CDR3 is TGTGCCAGCAGCGCGACAGGGGTGGTGTTCCGGCCCCCAACTTACGAGCAGTACTTC. Combining the CDR3 with reference TRBV7-3 and TRBJ2-7 gives the whole variable domain GAGVSQTPSNKVTEKGKYVELRCDPISGHTALYWYRQSLGQGPEFLIYFQGTGAADDSGLPNDRFFAVRPEGSVSTLKIQRTERGDSAVYLCASSATGVVFRPPTYEQYFGPGTRLTVT.

This chain connects TRBV4-1 to TRBJ2-4; unclear D gene. The V and J ends lost 7 bases and 0 bases respectively, with 13 bases between them. Germline-derived CDR1 and CDR2 are MGHRA and YSYEKL. The CDR3 has 15 amino acids. The CDR3 region is CASTNVGLAKNIQYF. The CDR3 DNA reads TGCGCCAGCACCAATGTCGGCCTAGCCAAAAACATTCAGTACTTC.

This clonotype was detected ten times or more. V usage is TRBV5-1 and J usage is TRBJ1-2; maybe TRBD1 (5 bases). Trimming took 7 bases from V and 3 from J, leaving 16 bases between them. CDR1 SGHRS and CDR2 YFSETQ come from the germline V gene. The CDR3 covers 14 residues. The CDR3 protein is CASDTGPGDYGYTF. CDR3 in DNA: TGCGCCAGCGATACAGGACCCGGAGACTATGGCTACACCTTC.

This clonotype was counted many times. The V call is TRBV6-5, the J call TRBJ1-2; D ambiguous. V was clipped by 8 bases and J by 3 bases, with 10 bases between them. CDR3 length equals 12 residues. The germline CDR1 and CDR2 sequences are MNHEY and SVGAGI. CDR3 coding DNA: TGTGCCAGCCGGACCCGAGACTATGGCTACACCTTC. This encodes CASRTRDYGYTF.

Points on this clonotype: This may stem from a read error, because a much larger clone lies one nucleotide away. The V and J genes are TRBV5-1 and TRBJ1-1, with unresolved D. Germline CDR1 reads SGHRS; CDR2 reads YFSETQ. The CDR3 length is 14 residues. V was pared by 0 bases and J by 1 base, with 7 bases between. The CDR3 DNA reads TGCGCCAGCAGCTTGGATGCGGGGAACACTGAAGCTTTCTTT. Its protein product is CASSLDAGNTEAFF.

The V call is TRBV18, the J call TRBJ2-2, with D unclear. Germline V gene data show CDR1 as KGHSH and CDR2 as LQKENI. CDR3 size: 17 residues. Deletions cut 2 bases from V and 1 base from J, with 14 bases between. This chain's CDR3 is CASSPFTSQQNTGELFF. CDR3 nucleotide sequence: TGTGCCAGCTCACCATTCACATCCCAACAGAACACCGGGGAGCTGTTTTTT.

Ten or more counts support this clonotype. The chain combines TRBV20-1 with TRBJ2-7, with a tentative D call TRBD1 (6 bases). Deletions cut 0 bases from V and 5 bases from J, with 14 bases between. Germline values: CDR1 DFQATT, CDR2 SNEGSKA (reference sequence). The CDR3 contains 14 residues. The CDR3 loop is CSARDIGGPDEQYF. The CDR3 DNA reads as TGCAGTGCTAGAGATATTGGGGGCCCCGACGAGCAGTACTTC.

This clonotype occurred many times. The chain uses TRBV6-2 or TRBV6-3 and TRBJ2-7, with TRBD2 matching 15 bases. The CDR3 has 19 residues. With V trimmed by 0 bases and J by 4 bases, 10 bases remained unmatched. Germline V CDR1 and CDR2: MNHEY, SVGEGT. DNA for the CDR3: TGTGCCAGCAGTTACTCCCCCGGGGGGACTAGCGGGAGGTTGTACGAGCAGTACTTC. This gives the protein CASSYSPGGTSGRLYEQYF.

In its sample, this clonotype was seen many times. The J gene is TRBJ1-5, the V gene TRBV12-3 or TRBV12-4, with D possibly matching TRBD1 (5 bases). The CDR3 runs to 15 residues. Between the trimmed V and J ends, which lost 5 bases and 3 bases, there was a span of 14 bases. The CDR3 sequence: CASSPLTANNQPQHF. DNA of the CDR3: TGTGCCAGCAGTCCCCTGACAGCTAACAATCAGCCCCAGCATTTT.

This clonotype was found many times. CDR3 DNA: TGCAGTGCTAGAGAAAGGACAGGGACAAGTGGCTACACCTTC. As protein: CSARERTGTSGYTF. J is TRBJ1-2 and V is TRBV20-1; 8 bases are shared with TRBD1. The CDR3 is made up of 14 amino acids. Germline loops: CDR1 DFQATT, CDR2 SNEGSKA (reference sequence). The ends lost 0 bases at V and 7 bases at J; junction bases unmatched: 7.

This chain links TRBV6-4 with TRBJ2-7; the match to TRBD2 covers 7 bases. J was trimmed by 0 bases and V by 3 bases; bases with no gene match: 5. CDR3 length: 15 residues. Germline lookup yields CDR1 MRHNA and CDR2 SNTAGT. The CDR3 sequence is CASSEGGGSSYEQYF. CDR3 DNA: TGTGCCAGCAGTGAAGGCGGGGGTAGCTCCTACGAGCAGTACTTC.

This clonotype occurred many times. The V and J genes are TRBV11-1 and TRBJ2-6; D is unclear. The CDR3 covers 17 residues. V dropped 3 bases and J dropped 0 bases, with 12 bases sitting between them. Germline lookup yields CDR1 SGHAT and CDR2 FQDESV (reference sequence). The chain's CDR3 is CASSLGFPPSGANVLTF. DNA of the CDR3: TGTGCCAGCAGCTTGGGGTTTCCCCCCTCTGGGGCCAACGTCCTGACTTTC.

This clonotype was counted at least ten times. This chain connects TRBV20-1 to TRBJ1-1, with a weak D call TRBD1 (6 bases). CDR1 is DFQATT, CDR2 SNEGSKA, per germline (reference sequence). This CDR3 comprises 13 residues. V was clipped by 4 bases and J by 5 bases, with 14 bases between them. The CDR3 loop is CSATRGLGTEAFF. The CDR3 bases are TGCAGTGCTACCAGGGGTCTAGGGACTGAAGCTTTCTTT.

This chain uses TRBV4-2 with TRBJ2-7, with TRBD1 matching over 8 bases. The CDR3 has 19 residues. Trimming cost V 0 bases and J 0 bases; bases outside gene matches: 13. Looked up from germline, CDR1 is LGHNA and CDR2 is YNFKEQ. The CDR3 DNA reads as TGTGCCAGCAGCCAAGAGTATCGCAGGGGGCCCGGGAGCTCCTACGAGCAGTACTTC. Its translation: CASSQEYRRGPGSSYEQYF.

This clonotype has ten or more counts. The chain recombines TRBV7-3 with TRBJ2-2; no clear D. V lost 9 bases and J lost 4, with 12 bases in between. From germline, CDR1 is SGHTA and CDR2 FQGTGA. CDR3 length: 13 residues. The CDR3: CASTTPGTGELFF. DNA for the CDR3: TGTGCCAGTACCACCCCGGGCACCGGGGAGCTGTTTTTT.

This clonotype was recorded many times. V is TRBV10-3 and J is TRBJ2-5, with D tentatively TRBD1 (5 bases). Per the germline V gene, CDR1 is ENHRY and CDR2 is SYGVKD. Trimming removed 6 bases at V and 0 bases at J, with 14 bases between. The CDR3 runs 15 residues. CDR3 coding DNA: TGTGCCATCAGAAGGGGCGACCCGTACCAAGAGACCCAGTACTTC. Its protein is CAIRRGDPYQETQYF.

This clonotype was recorded at least ten times. This chain links TRBV6-1 with TRBJ2-7, with D uncertain. V lost 10 bases to trimming and J lost 5 bases, with 15 bases between them. The germline CDR1 and CDR2 sequences are MNHNS and SASEGT. The CDR3 loop spans 12 amino acids. This CDR3 reads CATRRTADEQYF. CDR3 DNA: TGTGCCACGCGACGGACCGCGGACGAGCAGTACTTC.